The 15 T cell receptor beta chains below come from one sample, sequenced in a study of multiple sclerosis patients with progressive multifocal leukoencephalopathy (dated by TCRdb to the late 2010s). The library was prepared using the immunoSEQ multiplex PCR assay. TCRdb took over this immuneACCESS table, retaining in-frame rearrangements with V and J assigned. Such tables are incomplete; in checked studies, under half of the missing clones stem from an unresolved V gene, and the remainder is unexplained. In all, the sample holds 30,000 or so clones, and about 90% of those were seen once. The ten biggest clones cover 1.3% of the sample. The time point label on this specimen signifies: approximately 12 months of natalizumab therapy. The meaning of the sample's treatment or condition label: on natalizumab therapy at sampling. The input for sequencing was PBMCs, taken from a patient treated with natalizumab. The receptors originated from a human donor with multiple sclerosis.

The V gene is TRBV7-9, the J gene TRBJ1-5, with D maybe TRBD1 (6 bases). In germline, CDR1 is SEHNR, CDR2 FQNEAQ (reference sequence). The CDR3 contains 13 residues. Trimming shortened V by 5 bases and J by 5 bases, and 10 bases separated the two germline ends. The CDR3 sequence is CASSGEGDQPQHF. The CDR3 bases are TGTGCCAGCAGCGGAGAGGGGGATCAGCCCCAGCATTTT. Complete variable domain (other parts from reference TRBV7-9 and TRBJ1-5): DTGVSQNPRHKITKRGQNVTFRCDPISEHNRLYWYRQTLGQGPEFLTYFQNEAQLEKSRLLSDRFSAERPKGSFSTLEIQRTEQGDSAMYLCASSGEGDQPQHFGDGTRLSIL.

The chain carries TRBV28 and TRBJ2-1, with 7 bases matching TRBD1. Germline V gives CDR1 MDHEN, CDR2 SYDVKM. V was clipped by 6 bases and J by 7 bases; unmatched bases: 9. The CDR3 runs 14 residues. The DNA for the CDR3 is TGTGCCAGCAGCAACAGGGGTCTTCAGAATGAGCAGTTCTTC. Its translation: CASSNRGLQNEQFF.

Here the CDR3 DNA reads TGTGCCAGCAGCTTCATCCCGCACCGACCGGGACAGGGGAGGGCCGGGGAGCTGTTTTTT. This codes for CASSFIPHRPGQGRAGELFF. The chain recombines TRBV5-4 with TRBJ2-2; 10 nucleotides agree with TRBD1. V lost 2 bases, J lost 6 bases, and 19 bases stayed unmatched. The germline V gene has CDR1 SGHNT and CDR2 YYREEE (reference sequence). The CDR3 runs to 20 residues.

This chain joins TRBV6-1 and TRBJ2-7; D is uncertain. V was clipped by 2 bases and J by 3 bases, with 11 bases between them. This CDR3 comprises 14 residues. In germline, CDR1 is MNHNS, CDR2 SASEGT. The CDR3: CASSEMRLVYEQYF. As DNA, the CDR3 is TGTGCCAGCAGTGAAATGCGGCTGGTCTACGAGCAGTACTTC.

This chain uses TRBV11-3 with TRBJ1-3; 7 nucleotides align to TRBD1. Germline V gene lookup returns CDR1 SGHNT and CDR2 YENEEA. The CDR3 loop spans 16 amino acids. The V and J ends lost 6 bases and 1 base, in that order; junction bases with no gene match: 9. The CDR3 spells CASRLGTEESGNTIYF. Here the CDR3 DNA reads TGTGCCAGCAGGCTAGGGACAGAAGAATCTGGAAACACCATATATTTT.

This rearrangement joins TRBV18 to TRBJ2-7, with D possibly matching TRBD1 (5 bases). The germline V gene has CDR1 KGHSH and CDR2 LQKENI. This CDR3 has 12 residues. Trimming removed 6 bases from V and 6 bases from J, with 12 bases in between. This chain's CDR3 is CASSPDSSEQYF. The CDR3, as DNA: TGTGCCAGCTCCCCAGACAGTTCCGAGCAGTACTTC.

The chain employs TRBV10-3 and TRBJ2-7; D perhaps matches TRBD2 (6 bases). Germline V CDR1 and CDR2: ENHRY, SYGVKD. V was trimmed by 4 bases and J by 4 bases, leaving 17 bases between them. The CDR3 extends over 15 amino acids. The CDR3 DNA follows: TGTGCCATCAGTGGGCGGTTGGGGGGAGAATACGAGCAGTACTTC. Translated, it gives CAISGRLGGEYEQYF.

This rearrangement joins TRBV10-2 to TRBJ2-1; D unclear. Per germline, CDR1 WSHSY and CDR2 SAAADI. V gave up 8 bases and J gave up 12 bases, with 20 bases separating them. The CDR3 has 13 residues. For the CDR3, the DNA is TGCGCCAGCTGGGGAAGCAGAGGTAACGGGCAGTTCTTC. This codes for CASWGSRGNGQFF.

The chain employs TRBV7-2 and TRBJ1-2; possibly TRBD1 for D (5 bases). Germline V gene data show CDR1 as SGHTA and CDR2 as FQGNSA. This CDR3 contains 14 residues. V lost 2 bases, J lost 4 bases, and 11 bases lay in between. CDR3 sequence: CASSLWTSTYGYTF. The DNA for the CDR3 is TGTGCCAGCAGCTTATGGACAAGCACCTATGGCTACACCTTC.

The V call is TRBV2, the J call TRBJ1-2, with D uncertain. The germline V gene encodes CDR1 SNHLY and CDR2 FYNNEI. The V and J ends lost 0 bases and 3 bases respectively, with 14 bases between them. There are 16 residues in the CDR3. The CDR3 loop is CASSEALSGEDYGYTF. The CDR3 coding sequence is TGTGCCAGCAGTGAAGCGCTTAGCGGGGAAGACTATGGCTACACCTTC.

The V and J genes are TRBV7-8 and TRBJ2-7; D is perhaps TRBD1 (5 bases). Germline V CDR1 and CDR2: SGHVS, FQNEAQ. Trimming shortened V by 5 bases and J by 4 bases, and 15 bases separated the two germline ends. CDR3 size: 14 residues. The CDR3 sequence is CASSTLPGKYEQYF. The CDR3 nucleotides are TGTGCCAGCAGCACTTTACCAGGGAAGTACGAGCAGTACTTC. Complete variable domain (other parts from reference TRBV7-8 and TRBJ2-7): GAGVSQSPRYKVAKRGQDVALRCDPISGHVSLFWYQQALGQGPEFLTYFQNEAQLDKSGLPSDRFFAERPEGSVSTLKIQRTQQEDSAVYLCASSTLPGKYEQYFGPGTRLTVT.

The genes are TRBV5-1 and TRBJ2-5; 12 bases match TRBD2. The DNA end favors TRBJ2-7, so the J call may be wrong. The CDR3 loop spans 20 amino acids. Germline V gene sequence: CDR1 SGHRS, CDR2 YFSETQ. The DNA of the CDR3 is TGCGCCAGCAACCGGGGGGGCCCCGGGACTAGCGGGCGGGGAGCCTACGAGCAGTACTTC. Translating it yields CASNRGGPGTSGRGAYEQYF.

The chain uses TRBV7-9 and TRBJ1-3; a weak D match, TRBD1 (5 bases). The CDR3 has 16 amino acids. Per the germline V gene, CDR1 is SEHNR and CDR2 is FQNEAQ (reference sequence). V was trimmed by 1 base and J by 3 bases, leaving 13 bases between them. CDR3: CASSLVWAGSGNTIYF. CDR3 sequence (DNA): TGTGCCAGCAGCTTAGTATGGGCAGGGAGTGGAAACACCATATATTTT.

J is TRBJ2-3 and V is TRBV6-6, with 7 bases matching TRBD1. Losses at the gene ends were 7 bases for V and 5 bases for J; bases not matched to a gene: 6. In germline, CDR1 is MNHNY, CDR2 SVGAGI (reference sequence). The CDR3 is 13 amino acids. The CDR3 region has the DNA TGTGCCAGCATAGAGGGGGCGGGAGATACGCAGTATTTT. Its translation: CASIEGAGDTQYF.

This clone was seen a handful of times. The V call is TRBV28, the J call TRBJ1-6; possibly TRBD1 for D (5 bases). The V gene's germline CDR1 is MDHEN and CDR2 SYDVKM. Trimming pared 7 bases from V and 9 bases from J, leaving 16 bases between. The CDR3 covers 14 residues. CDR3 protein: CASNEAGTSSPLHF. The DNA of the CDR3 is TGTGCCAGCAACGAAGCCGGGACGAGTTCACCCCTCCACTTT.